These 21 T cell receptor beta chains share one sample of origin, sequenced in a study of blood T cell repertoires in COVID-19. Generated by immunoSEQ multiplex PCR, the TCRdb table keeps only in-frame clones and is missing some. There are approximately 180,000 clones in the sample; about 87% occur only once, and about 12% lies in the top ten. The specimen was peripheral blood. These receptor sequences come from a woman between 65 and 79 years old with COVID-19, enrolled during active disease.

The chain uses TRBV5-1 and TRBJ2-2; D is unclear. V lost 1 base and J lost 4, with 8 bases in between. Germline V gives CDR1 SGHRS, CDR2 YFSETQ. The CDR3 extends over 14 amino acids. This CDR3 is CASSLSLSTGELFF. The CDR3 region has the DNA TGCGCCAGCAGCTTGTCCCTGAGCACCGGGGAGCTGTTTTTT.

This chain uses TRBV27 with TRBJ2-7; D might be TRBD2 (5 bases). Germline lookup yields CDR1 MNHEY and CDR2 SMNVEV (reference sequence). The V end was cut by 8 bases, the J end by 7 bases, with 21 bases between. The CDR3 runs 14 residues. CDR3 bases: TGTGCCAGCCGTGCCGGACTCTACACGGGGGAGCAGTACTTC. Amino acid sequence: CASRAGLYTGEQYF.

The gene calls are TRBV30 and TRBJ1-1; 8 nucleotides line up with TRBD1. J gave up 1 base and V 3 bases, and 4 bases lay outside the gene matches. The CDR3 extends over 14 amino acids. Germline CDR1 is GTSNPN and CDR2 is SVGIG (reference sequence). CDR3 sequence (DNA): TGTGCCTGGAGACCAGGGGGCTCGAACACTGAAGCTTTCTTT. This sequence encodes CAWRPGGSNTEAFF.

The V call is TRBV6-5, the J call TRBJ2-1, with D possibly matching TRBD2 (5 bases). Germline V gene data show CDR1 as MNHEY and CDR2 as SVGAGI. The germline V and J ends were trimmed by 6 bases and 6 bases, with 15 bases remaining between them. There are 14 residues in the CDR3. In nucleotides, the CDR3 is TGTGCCAGCAGACAAGGACTGAACATCAATGAGCAGTTCTTC. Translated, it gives CASRQGLNINEQFF.

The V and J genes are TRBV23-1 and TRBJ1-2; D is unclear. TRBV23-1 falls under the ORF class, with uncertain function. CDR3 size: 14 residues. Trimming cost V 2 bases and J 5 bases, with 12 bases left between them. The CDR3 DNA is TGCGCCAGCAGTCAACTTACAGAGACATATGGCTACACCTTC. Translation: CASSQLTETYGYTF.

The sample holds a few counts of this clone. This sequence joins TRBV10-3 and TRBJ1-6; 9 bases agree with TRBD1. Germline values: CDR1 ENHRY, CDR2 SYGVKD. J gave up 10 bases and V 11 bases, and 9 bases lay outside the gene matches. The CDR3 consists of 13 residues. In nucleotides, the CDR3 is TGTGCCGCACAGGGGGCTGTTGGGTCACCCCTCCACTTT. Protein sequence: CAAQGAVGSPLHF.

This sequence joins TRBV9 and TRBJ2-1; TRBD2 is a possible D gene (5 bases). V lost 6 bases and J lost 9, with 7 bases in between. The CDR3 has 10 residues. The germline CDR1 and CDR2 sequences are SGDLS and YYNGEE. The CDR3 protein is CASNGVEQFF. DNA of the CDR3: TGTGCCAGCAACGGGGTTGAGCAGTTCTTC. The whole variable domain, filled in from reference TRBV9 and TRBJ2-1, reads DSGVTQTPKHLITATGQRVTLRCSPRSGDLSVYWYQQSLDQGLQFLIQYYNGEERAKGNILERFSAQQFPDLHSELNLSSLELGDSALYFCASNGVEQFFGPGTRLTVL.

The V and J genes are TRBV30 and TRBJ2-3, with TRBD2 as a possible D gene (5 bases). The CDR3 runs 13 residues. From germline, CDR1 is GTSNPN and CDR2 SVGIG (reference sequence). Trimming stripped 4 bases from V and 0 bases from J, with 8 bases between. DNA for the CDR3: TGTGCCTGGAATCCGGGGAGCACAGATACGCAGTATTTT. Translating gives CAWNPGSTDTQYF.

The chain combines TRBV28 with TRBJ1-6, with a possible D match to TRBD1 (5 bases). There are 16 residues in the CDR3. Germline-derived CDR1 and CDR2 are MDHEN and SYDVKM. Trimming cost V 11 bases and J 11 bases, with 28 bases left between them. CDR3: CARASQGLDAPAPLHF. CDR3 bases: TGTGCCCGCGCCTCCCAGGGTTTAGACGCCCCGGCACCCCTCCACTTT.

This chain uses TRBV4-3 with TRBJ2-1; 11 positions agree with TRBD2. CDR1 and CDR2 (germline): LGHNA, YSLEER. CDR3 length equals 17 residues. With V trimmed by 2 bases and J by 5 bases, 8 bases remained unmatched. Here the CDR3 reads CASSQFPGLAVDNEQFF. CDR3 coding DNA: TGCGCCAGCAGCCAATTCCCGGGACTAGCGGTAGACAATGAGCAGTTCTTC.

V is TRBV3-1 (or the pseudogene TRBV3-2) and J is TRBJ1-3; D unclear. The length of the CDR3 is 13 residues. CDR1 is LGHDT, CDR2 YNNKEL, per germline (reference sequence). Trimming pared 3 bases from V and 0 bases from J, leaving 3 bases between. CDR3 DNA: TGTGCCAGCAGCCAGGCCTCTGGAAACACCATATATTTT. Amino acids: CASSQASGNTIYF.

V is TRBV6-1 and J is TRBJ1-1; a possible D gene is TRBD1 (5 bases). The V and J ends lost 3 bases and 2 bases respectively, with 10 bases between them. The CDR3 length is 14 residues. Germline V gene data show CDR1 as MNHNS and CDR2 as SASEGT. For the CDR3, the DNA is TGTGCCAGCAGTGAGGGGGGTGGAAACACTGAAGCTTTCTTT. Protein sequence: CASSEGGGNTEAFF.

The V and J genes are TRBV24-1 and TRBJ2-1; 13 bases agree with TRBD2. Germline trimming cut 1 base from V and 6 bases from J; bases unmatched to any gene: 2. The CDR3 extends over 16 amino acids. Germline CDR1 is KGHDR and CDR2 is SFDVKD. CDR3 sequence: CATSDLRTSGSNEQFF. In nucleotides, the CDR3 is TGTGCCACCAGTGATTTAAGGACTAGCGGGAGCAATGAGCAGTTCTTC.

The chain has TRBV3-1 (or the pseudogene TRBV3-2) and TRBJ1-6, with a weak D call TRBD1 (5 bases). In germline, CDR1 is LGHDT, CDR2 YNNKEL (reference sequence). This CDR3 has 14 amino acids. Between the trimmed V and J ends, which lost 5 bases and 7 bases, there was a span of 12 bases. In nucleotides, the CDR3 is TGTGCCAGCAGCGGGACTGGGGGAAATTCACCCCTCCACTTT. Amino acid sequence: CASSGTGGNSPLHF.

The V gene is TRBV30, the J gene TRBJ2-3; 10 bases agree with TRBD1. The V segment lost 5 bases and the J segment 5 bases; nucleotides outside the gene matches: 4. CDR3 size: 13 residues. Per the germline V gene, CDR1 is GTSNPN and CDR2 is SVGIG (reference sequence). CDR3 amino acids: CAWETGGIDTQYF. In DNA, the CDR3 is TGTGCCTGGGAGACAGGGGGCATAGATACGCAGTATTTT.

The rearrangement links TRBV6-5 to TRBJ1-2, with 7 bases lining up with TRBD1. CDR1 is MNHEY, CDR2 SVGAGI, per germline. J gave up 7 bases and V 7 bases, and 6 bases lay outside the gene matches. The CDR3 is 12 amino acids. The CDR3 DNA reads TGTGCCAGCACCACGACAGGGTTTGGCTACACCTTC. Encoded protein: CASTTTGFGYTF.

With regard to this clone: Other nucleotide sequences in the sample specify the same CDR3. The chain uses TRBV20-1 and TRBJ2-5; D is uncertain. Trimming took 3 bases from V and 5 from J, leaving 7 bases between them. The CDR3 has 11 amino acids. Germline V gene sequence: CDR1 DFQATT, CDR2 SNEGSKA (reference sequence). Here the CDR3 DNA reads TGCAGTGCTAGCCCTGAGGAGACCCAGTACTTC. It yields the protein CSASPEETQYF.

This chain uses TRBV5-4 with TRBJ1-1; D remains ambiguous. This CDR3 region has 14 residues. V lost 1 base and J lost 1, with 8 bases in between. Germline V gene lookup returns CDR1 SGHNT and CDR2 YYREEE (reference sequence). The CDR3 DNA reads TGTGCCAGCAGCTTGAGAGCAGGGAACACTGAAGCTTTCTTT. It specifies CASSLRAGNTEAFF. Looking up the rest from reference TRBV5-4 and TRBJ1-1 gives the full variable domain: ETGVTQSPTHLIKTRGQQVTLRCSSQSGHNTVSWYQQALGQGPQFIFQYYREEENGRGNFPPRFSGLQFPNYSSELNVNALELDDSALYLCASSLRAGNTEAFFGQGTRLTVV.

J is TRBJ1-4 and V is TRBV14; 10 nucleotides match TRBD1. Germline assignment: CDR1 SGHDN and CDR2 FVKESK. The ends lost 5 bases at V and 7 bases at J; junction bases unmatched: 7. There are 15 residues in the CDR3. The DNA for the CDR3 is TGTGCCAGCAGCTCCCGGGACAGGGGTGGTGAAAAACTGTTTTTT. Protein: CASSSRDRGGEKLFF.

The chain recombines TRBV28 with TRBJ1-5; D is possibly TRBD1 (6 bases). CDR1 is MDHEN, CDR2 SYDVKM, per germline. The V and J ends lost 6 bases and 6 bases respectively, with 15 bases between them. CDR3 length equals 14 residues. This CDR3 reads CASRGGANGQPQHF. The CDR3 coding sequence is TGTGCCAGCAGGGGGGGGGCTAATGGTCAGCCCCAGCATTTT.

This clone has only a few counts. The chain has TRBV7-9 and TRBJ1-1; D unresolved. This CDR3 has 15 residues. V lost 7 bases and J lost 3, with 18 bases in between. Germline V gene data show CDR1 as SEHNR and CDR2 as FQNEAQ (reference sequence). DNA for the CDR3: TGTGCCAGCACCACACAAGGGCTGAGGGACACTGAAGCTTTCTTT. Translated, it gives CASTTQGLRDTEAFF.